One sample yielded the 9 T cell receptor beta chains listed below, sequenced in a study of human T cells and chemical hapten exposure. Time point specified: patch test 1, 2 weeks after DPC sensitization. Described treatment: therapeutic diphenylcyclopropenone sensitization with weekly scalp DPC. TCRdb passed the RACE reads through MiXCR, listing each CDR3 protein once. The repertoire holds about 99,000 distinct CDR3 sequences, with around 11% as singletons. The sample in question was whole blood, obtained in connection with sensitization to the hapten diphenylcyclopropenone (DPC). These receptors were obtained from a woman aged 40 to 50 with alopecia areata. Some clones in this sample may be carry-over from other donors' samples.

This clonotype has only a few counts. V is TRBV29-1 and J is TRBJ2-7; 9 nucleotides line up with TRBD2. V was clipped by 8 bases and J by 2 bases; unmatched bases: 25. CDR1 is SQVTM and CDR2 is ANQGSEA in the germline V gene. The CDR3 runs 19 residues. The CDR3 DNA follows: TGCAGCCCCCGGCGGCAGTGTTTTGGGCTAGCGGGATATGCCTACGAGCAGTACTTC. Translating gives CSPRRQCFGLAGYAYEQYF.

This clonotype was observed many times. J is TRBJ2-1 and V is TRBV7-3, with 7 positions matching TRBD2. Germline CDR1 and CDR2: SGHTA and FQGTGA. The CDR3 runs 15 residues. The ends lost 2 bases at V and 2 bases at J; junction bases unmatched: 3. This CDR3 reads CASSLGAGAYNEQFF. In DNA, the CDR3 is TGTGCCAGCAGCTTAGGCGCGGGAGCCTACAATGAGCAGTTCTTC. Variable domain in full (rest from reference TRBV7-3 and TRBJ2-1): GAGVSQTPSNKVTEKGKYVELRCDPISGHTALYWYRQSLGQGPEFLIYFQGTGAADDSGLPNDRFFAVRPEGSVSTLKIQRTERGDSAVYLCASSLGAGAYNEQFFGPGTRLTVL.

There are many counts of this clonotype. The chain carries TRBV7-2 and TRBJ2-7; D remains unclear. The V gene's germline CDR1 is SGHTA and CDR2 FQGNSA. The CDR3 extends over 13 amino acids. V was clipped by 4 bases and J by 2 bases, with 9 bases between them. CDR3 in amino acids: CASSSRRAYEQYF. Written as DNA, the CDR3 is TGTGCCAGCAGCTCGCGACGTGCCTACGAGCAGTACTTC.

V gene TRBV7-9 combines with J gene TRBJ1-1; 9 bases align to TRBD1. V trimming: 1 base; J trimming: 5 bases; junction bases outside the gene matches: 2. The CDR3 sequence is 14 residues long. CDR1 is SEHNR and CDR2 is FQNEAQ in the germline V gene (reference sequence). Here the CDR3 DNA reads TGTGCCAGCAGCTTAGTCGGGACAGGGACTGAAGCTTTCTTT. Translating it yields CASSLVGTGTEAFF. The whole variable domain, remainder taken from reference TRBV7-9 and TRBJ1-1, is DTGVSQNPRHKITKRGQNVTFRCDPISEHNRLYWYRQTLGQGPEFLTYFQNEAQLEKSRLLSDRFSAERPKGSFSTLEIQRTEQGDSAMYLCASSLVGTGTEAFFGQGTRLTVV.

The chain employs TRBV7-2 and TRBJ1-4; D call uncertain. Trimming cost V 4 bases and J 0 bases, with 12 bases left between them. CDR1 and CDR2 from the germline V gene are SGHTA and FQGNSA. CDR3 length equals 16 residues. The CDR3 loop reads CASSSQPMATNEKLFF. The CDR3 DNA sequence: TGTGCCAGCAGCTCCCAACCGATGGCAACTAATGAAAAACTGTTTTTT.

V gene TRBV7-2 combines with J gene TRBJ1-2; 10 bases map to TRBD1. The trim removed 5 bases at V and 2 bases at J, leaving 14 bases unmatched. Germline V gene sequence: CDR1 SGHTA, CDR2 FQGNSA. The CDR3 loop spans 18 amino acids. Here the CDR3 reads CASSQRPGTGVQNYGYTF. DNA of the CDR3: TGTGCCAGCAGCCAACGTCCCGGGACAGGGGTTCAGAACTATGGCTACACCTTC.

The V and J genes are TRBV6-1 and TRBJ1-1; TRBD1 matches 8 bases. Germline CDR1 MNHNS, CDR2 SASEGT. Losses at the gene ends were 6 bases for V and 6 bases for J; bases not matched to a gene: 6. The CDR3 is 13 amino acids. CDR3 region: CASSGQGFAEAFF. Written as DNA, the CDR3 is TGTGCCAGCAGCGGACAGGGATTTGCTGAAGCTTTCTTT.

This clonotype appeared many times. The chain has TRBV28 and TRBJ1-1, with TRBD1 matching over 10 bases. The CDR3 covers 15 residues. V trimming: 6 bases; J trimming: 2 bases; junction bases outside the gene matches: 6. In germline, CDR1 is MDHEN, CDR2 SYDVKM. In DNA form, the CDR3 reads TGTGCCAGCAGGGGGACAGGGGCTGGAAACACTGAAGCTTTCTTT. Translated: CASRGTGAGNTEAFF.

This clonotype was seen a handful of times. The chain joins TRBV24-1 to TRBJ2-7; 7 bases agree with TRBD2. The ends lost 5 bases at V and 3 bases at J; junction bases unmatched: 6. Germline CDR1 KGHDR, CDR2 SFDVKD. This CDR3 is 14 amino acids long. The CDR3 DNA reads TGTGCCACCAGTGGAGCGGGAAATATCTACGAGCAGTACTTC. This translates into CATSGAGNIYEQYF.